The 32 T cell receptor beta chains listed next were all sequenced from one sample in a study of T-cell reconstitution after alpha-beta-depleted transplantation in children. The TCRbeta library was prepared with unique molecular identifiers. TCRdb itself ran the PCR reads through MiXCR, one entry per CDR3 protein. Of 350,000 to 500,000 distinct CDR3 sequences in the sample, over 40% were seen once. Sequenced here: PBMCs, sampled before TCRalphabeta/CD19-depleted stem cell transplant. These TCRs come from a girl aged 2 to 10 with aplastic anemia, due to receive a stem cell transplant.

This clonotype was counted only a few times. The chain links TRBV25-1 to TRBJ2-1, with 7 bases matching TRBD2. V shed 4 bases and J 0 bases; nucleotides not matched to a gene: 6. There are 16 residues in the CDR3. Germline V gene data show CDR1 as MGHDK and CDR2 as SYGVNS. This chain's CDR3 is CASSGTSGTSYNEQFF. DNA for the CDR3: TGTGCCAGCAGTGGTACCAGCGGGACCTCCTACAATGAGCAGTTCTTC.

This chain joins TRBV6-6 and TRBJ2-2; D gene uncertain. The CDR3 length is 12 residues. Trimming shortened V by 6 bases and J by 4 bases, and 6 bases separated the two germline ends. The V gene's germline CDR1 is MNHNY and CDR2 SVGAGI (reference sequence). The CDR3 region is CASRSSTGELFF. As DNA, the CDR3 is TGTGCCAGCAGATCAAGCACCGGGGAGCTGTTTTTT.

J is TRBJ2-1 and V is TRBV12-3 or TRBV12-4; 11 bases are a match to TRBD2. With V trimmed by 7 bases and J by 7 bases, 9 bases remained unmatched. CDR3 size: 15 residues. CDR3 loop: CASILTSGSWNEQFF. CDR3 coding DNA: TGTGCCAGCATCCTAACTAGCGGGAGTTGGAATGAGCAGTTCTTC.

This clonotype was counted a few times. The chain employs TRBV19 and TRBJ1-1; D remains ambiguous. Germline V gene lookup returns CDR1 LNHDA and CDR2 SQIVND (reference sequence). V lost 5 bases, J lost 2 bases, and 12 bases lay in between. The CDR3 contains 14 residues. The CDR3 DNA is TGTGCCAGTAGTCAACGGACTGAAAACACTGAAGCTTTCTTT. Amino acid sequence: CASSQRTENTEAFF.

The V call is TRBV20-1, the J call TRBJ2-1, with no clear D. The CDR3 sequence is 14 residues long. Looked up from germline, CDR1 is DFQATT and CDR2 is SNEGSKA (reference sequence). Trimming took off 6 bases at V and 6 bases at J, with 18 bases between the two ends. The CDR3 nucleotides are TGCAGTGCCAGCGAAGCATCAGCGACCAATGAGCAGTTCTTC. It translates to CSASEASATNEQFF.

V usage is TRBV12-3 or TRBV12-4 and J usage is TRBJ2-2; D not resolved. V lost 1 base and J lost 5, with 8 bases in between. CDR3 size: 14 residues. The CDR3 spells CASSLDRWTGELFF. The DNA of the CDR3 is TGTGCCAGCAGTTTAGATAGATGGACCGGGGAGCTGTTTTTT.

The J gene is TRBJ2-5, the V gene TRBV28; D gene uncertain. Germline V gene sequence: CDR1 MDHEN, CDR2 SYDVKM. V lost 6 bases, J lost 5 bases, and 13 bases lay in between. The CDR3 loop spans 13 amino acids. CDR3 amino acids: CASRRETGETQYF. The CDR3, as DNA: TGTGCCAGCAGGAGAGAAACTGGGGAGACCCAGTACTTC.

The chain employs TRBV18 and TRBJ1-3; weak D call: TRBD1 (5 bases). In germline, CDR1 is KGHSH, CDR2 LQKENI. This CDR3 comprises 16 residues. The germline V and J ends were trimmed by 1 base and 0 bases, with 10 bases remaining between them. Here the CDR3 DNA reads TGTGCCAGCTCACCACAGACAGCCGACTCTGGAAACACCATATATTTT. Translation: CASSPQTADSGNTIYF.

This clonotype was picked up a small number of times. This rearrangement joins TRBV20-1 to TRBJ2-7; 10 bases fit TRBD1. Germline V gene lookup returns CDR1 DFQATT and CDR2 SNEGSKA (reference sequence). J was trimmed by 6 bases and V by 1 base; bases with no gene match: 6. This CDR3 spans 14 amino acids. The CDR3 sequence: CSARGYRDRGEQYF. The CDR3 DNA reads TGCAGTGCTAGAGGGTACCGGGACAGGGGCGAGCAGTACTTC.

The gene calls are TRBV29-1 and TRBJ2-5; no clear D gene. With 7 bases removed from V and 5 bases from J, the gap between germline ends came to 11 bases. The CDR3 runs 11 residues. Germline CDR1 SQVTM, CDR2 ANQGSEA. The CDR3 DNA reads TGCAGCGCCGCCGCCCGGGAGACCCAGTACTTC. This encodes CSAAARETQYF.

This sequence joins TRBV9 and TRBJ2-7; the D is unclear. Germline V lookup: CDR1 SGDLS, CDR2 YYNGEE. Trimming stripped 0 bases from V and 7 bases from J, with 11 bases between. The CDR3 spans 13 residues. This chain's CDR3 is CASSVDPPGEQYF. In DNA form, the CDR3 reads TGTGCCAGCAGCGTAGACCCCCCGGGTGAGCAGTACTTC. The entire variable domain, with the rest obtained from reference TRBV9 and TRBJ2-7, is as follows: DSGVTQTPKHLITATGQRVTLRCSPRSGDLSVYWYQQSLDQGLQFLIQYYNGEERAKGNILERFSAQQFPDLHSELNLSSLELGDSALYFCASSVDPPGEQYFGPGTRLTVT.

This clonotype has a handful of counts. A junction end diverges from the germline sequence, so it may reflect a read error. This chain uses TRBV5-1 with TRBJ1-1, with D unclear. Germline assignment: CDR1 SGHRS and CDR2 YFSETQ. The CDR3 consists of 15 residues. CDR3 region: CASILAHRVSTEAFF. The CDR3 DNA reads TGCGCCAGCATCTTGGCCCACCGGGTGAGCACTGAAGCTTTCTTT.

Only a few counts were recorded for this clonotype. The J gene is TRBJ2-7, the V gene TRBV29-1; TRBD1 matches at 8 bases. The CDR3 spans 14 residues. Germline V gene data show CDR1 as SQVTM and CDR2 as ANQGSEA. J was trimmed by 6 bases and V by 4 bases; bases with no gene match: 11. CDR3 region: CSVVGVGTGGEQYF. The CDR3 nucleotides are TGCAGCGTTGTGGGCGTGGGGACAGGTGGCGAGCAGTACTTC.

V gene TRBV20-1 combines with J gene TRBJ2-5; TRBD1 agrees at 10 bases. CDR1 and CDR2 from the germline V gene are DFQATT and SNEGSKA (reference sequence). CDR3 length equals 12 residues. J lost 9 bases, V lost 4 bases, and 5 bases had no gene match. CDR3 loop: CSATGTGDPQYF. The DNA for the CDR3 is TGCAGTGCTACCGGGACAGGGGACCCCCAGTACTTC.

V gene TRBV20-1 combines with J gene TRBJ2-3, with unresolved D. From germline, CDR1 is DFQATT and CDR2 SNEGSKA (reference sequence). V lost 6 bases to trimming and J lost 0 bases, with 10 bases between them. The CDR3 spans 13 residues. The CDR3 region is CSAPDRSTDTQYF. CDR3 sequence (DNA): TGCAGTGCACCGGACCGTAGCACAGATACGCAGTATTTT.

The chain couples TRBV6-1 to TRBJ2-5; D gene unclear. Germline V lookup: CDR1 MNHNS, CDR2 SASEGT. Trimming left V 0 bases short and J 5 bases short, with 4 bases between. The CDR3 loop spans 12 amino acids. CDR3 DNA: TGTGCCAGCAGTGAAGCAGCGGAGACCCAGTACTTC. Amino acids: CASSEAAETQYF.

The CDR3 here is CASSFQGANIQYF. The DNA for the CDR3 is TGTGCCAGCAGCTTCCAGGGCGCTAACATTCAGTACTTC. The chain employs TRBV5-5 and TRBJ2-4; possible D gene TRBD1, 5 bases. The germline V and J ends were trimmed by 2 bases and 7 bases, with 10 bases remaining between them. Germline-derived CDR1 and CDR2 are SGHKS and YYEKEE (reference sequence). The CDR3 is made up of 13 amino acids.

V gene TRBV5-4 combines with J gene TRBJ2-1; perhaps TRBD1 as D (6 bases). The CDR3 covers 17 residues. With 2 bases removed from V and 7 bases from J, the gap between germline ends came to 22 bases. The V gene's germline CDR1 is SGHNT and CDR2 YYREEE (reference sequence). For the CDR3, the DNA is TGTGCCAGCAGCTTAGGAATACAACCAGGGGCCCTAAATGAGCAGTTCTTC. It encodes CASSLGIQPGALNEQFF. Using reference TRBV5-4 and TRBJ2-1 for the parts outside the CDR3, the full variable domain is ETGVTQSPTHLIKTRGQQVTLRCSSQSGHNTVSWYQQALGQGPQFIFQYYREEENGRGNFPPRFSGLQFPNYSSELNVNALELDDSALYLCASSLGIQPGALNEQFFGPGTRLTVL.

The V call is TRBV9, the J call TRBJ2-5; 7 bases fit TRBD2. V dropped 4 bases and J dropped 4; count of bases not matched to a gene: 13. The CDR3 is 16 amino acids. CDR1 is SGDLS, CDR2 YYNGEE, per germline. The CDR3 DNA sequence: TGTGCCAGCAGCCCATCCCCTCCGGGGGGAGGAGAGACCCAGTACTTC. Translating gives CASSPSPPGGGETQYF.

This clonotype showed up just a few times. In DNA form, the CDR3 reads TGTGCCAGCAGCTTATTGCCGGGACAAAGCTCCTACAATGAGCAGTTCTTC. Translated, it gives CASSLLPGQSSYNEQFF. The chain joins TRBV7-9 to TRBJ2-1; D possibly corresponds to TRBD1 (6 bases). V lost 2 bases and J 0 bases, leaving 14 bases between the germline ends. The germline CDR1 and CDR2 sequences are SEHNR and FQNEAQ (reference sequence). CDR3 length: 17 residues.

J is TRBJ2-3 and V is TRBV7-6, with D unresolved. Trimming pared 8 bases from V and 3 bases from J, leaving 15 bases between. Germline-derived CDR1 and CDR2 are SGHVS and FNYEAQ. The CDR3 loop spans 14 amino acids. The CDR3 region is CASPPSCDTDTQYF. CDR3 nucleotide sequence: TGTGCCAGCCCCCCAAGTTGCGATACAGATACGCAGTATTTT. Supplemented by reference TRBV7-6 and TRBJ2-3, the full variable domain reads GAGVSQSPRYKVTKRGQDVALRCDPISGHVSLYWYRQALGQGPEFLTYFNYEAQQDKSGLPNDRFSAERPEGSISTLTIQRTEQRDSAMYRCASPPSCDTDTQYFGPGTRLTVL.

In its sample, this clonotype was seen many times. The rearrangement uses TRBV7-2 and TRBJ1-2; TRBD1 agrees at 9 bases. The CDR3 totals 13 residues. J gave up 7 bases and V 6 bases, and 6 bases lay outside the gene matches. Germline-derived CDR1 and CDR2 are SGHTA and FQGNSA. Written as DNA, the CDR3 is TGTGCCAGCAGTTGGGACAGGGCGGGTGGCTACACCTTC. It yields the protein CASSWDRAGGYTF.

This chain links TRBV7-9 with TRBJ2-7, with 9 positions matching TRBD1. After removal of 1 base from V and 6 bases from J, the junction contained 10 bases not matched to a gene. The CDR3 runs to 16 residues. Germline V gives CDR1 SEHNR, CDR2 FQNEAQ (reference sequence). The CDR3 coding sequence is TGTGCCAGCAGCTTAGTAGGCGGGACAGGGCGGGCCGAGCAGTACTTC. Translation: CASSLVGGTGRAEQYF. Supplemented by reference TRBV7-9 and TRBJ2-7, the full variable domain reads DTGVSQNPRHKITKRGQNVTFRCDPISEHNRLYWYRQTLGQGPEFLTYFQNEAQLEKSRLLSDRFSAERPKGSFSTLEIQRTEQGDSAMYLCASSLVGGTGRAEQYFGPGTRLTVT.

This clonotype was observed a few times. The J gene is TRBJ1-6, the V gene TRBV28, with unresolved D. In germline, CDR1 is MDHEN, CDR2 SYDVKM. V lost 1 base, J lost 9 bases, and 16 bases lay in between. CDR3 length equals 16 residues. The CDR3 protein is CASSLYPRIEGSPLHF. CDR3 coding DNA: TGTGCCAGCAGTTTATACCCGAGGATAGAAGGTTCACCCCTCCACTTT.

The rearrangement links TRBV7-6 to TRBJ2-1; 8 bases line up with TRBD2. This CDR3 has 16 amino acids. The trim removed 2 bases at V and 0 bases at J, leaving 3 bases unmatched. Per the germline V gene, CDR1 is SGHVS and CDR2 is FNYEAQ. The CDR3 DNA is TGTGCCAGCAGCTTAATGCTAGCGGGCTCCTACAATGAGCAGTTCTTC. Translating gives CASSLMLAGSYNEQFF.

This clonotype came up many times. The V call is TRBV20-1, the J call TRBJ2-1; 8 positions match TRBD2. The germline gives CDR1 DFQATT, CDR2 SNEGSKA (reference sequence). Germline trimming cut 5 bases from V and 5 bases from J; bases unmatched to any gene: 8. The CDR3 loop spans 14 amino acids. The CDR3 DNA sequence: TGCAGTGCTTTTCCGGGACTAGAGAACAATGAGCAGTTCTTC. Residues: CSAFPGLENNEQFF.

The V gene is TRBV19, the J gene TRBJ2-6; D gene ambiguous. Trimming pared 7 bases from V and 0 bases from J, leaving 10 bases between. This CDR3 region has 15 residues. Germline assignment: CDR1 LNHDA and CDR2 SQIVND (reference sequence). CDR3 region: CASTMGVSGANVLTF. In DNA, the CDR3 is TGTGCCAGTACTATGGGCGTCTCTGGGGCCAACGTCCTGACTTTC.

The chain recombines TRBV20-1 with TRBJ2-3, with TRBD2 identical over 9 bases. The germline V gene has CDR1 DFQATT and CDR2 SNEGSKA (reference sequence). V gave up 3 bases and J gave up 0 bases; unmatched junction bases: 7. The CDR3 spans 16 residues. This CDR3 is CSARPGLALSTDTQYF. Here the CDR3 DNA reads TGCAGTGCTAGGCCTGGACTAGCGCTTAGCACAGATACGCAGTATTTT.

CDR3 sequence reads: CASSYSGTVAYGYTF. The CDR3 region has the DNA TGTGCCAGCAGTTACTCCGGGACAGTCGCCTATGGCTACACCTTC. The V call is TRBV6-5, the J call TRBJ1-2; TRBD1 matches at 7 bases. With 0 bases clipped from V and 4 bases from J, the junction kept 5 bases outside the gene matches. This CDR3 region has 15 residues. Germline CDR1 MNHEY, CDR2 SVGAGI.

This rearrangement joins TRBV20-1 to TRBJ2-7, with no clear D. The CDR3 has 14 residues. CDR1 and CDR2 (germline): DFQATT, SNEGSKA (reference sequence). Trimming left V 6 bases short and J 2 bases short, with 17 bases between. CDR3 sequence reads: CSAERSRVAYEQYF. The CDR3, as DNA: TGCAGTGCAGAGAGGTCTAGGGTGGCCTACGAGCAGTACTTC.

This clonotype was seen repeatedly, ten times or more. V gene TRBV18 combines with J gene TRBJ1-1; D is possibly TRBD1 (5 bases). V lost 3 bases to trimming and J lost 0 bases, with 8 bases between them. CDR3 size: 14 residues. The germline V gene encodes CDR1 KGHSH and CDR2 LQKENI. CDR3 nucleotide sequence: TGTGCCAGCTCACCTGGGGGGGTGAACACTGAAGCTTTCTTT. This encodes CASSPGGVNTEAFF.

The chain is built from TRBV6-1 and TRBJ1-5; no definite D call. Germline V gene lookup returns CDR1 MNHNS and CDR2 SASEGT. The CDR3 runs to 14 residues. The V and J ends lost 2 bases and 9 bases respectively, with 14 bases between them. The CDR3 spells CASSENIGIGPQHF. The CDR3 nucleotides read TGTGCCAGCAGTGAAAACATAGGGATTGGGCCCCAGCATTTT.